This section outlines one T cell receptor beta chain sequence together with its context. The entry originates in a study of T cell responses to AZD1222 COVID-19 vaccine. TCRdb's copy holds only in-frame clones and misses some; the assay was immunoSEQ multiplex PCR. The specimen's table records over 130,000 clones. The germline V and J ends were trimmed by 8 bases and 0 bases, with 12 bases remaining between them. The CDR3 contains 14 residues. The germline V gene encodes CDR1 MNHEY and CDR2 SVGAGI. The clonotype originates from an adult in good health. The rearrangement links TRBV6-5 to TRBJ2-3; no clear D. The sample comprised peripheral blood. In nucleotides, the CDR3 is TGTGCCAGCGGCTGGGCGGAAAGCACAGATACGCAGTATTTT. This sequence encodes CASGWAESTDTQYF.